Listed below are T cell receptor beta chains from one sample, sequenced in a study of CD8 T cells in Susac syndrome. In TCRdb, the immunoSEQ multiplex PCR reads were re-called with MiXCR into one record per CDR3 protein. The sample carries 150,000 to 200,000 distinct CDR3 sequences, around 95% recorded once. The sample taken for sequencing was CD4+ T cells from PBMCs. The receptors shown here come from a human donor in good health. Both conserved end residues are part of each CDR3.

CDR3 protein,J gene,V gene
CASSLWDSDEQFF,TRBJ2-1,TRBV7-7
CASSQRTGVIYGYTF,TRBJ1-2,TRBV4-3
CASRETSEEYF,TRBJ2-7,TRBV2
CSAATSGGADTQYF,TRBJ2-3,TRBV20-1
CSARAGSPLHF,TRBJ1-6,TRBV20-1
CASSLSQGAGEQYF,TRBJ2-7,TRBV11-2
CASTPSGGANTGELFF,TRBJ2-2,TRBV9
CASSLAGTSLHF,TRBJ1-6,TRBV5-6
CASSQTSRGTEAFF,TRBJ1-1,TRBV3-1
CASTRRGSEQFF,TRBJ2-1,TRBV6-2/TRBV6-3